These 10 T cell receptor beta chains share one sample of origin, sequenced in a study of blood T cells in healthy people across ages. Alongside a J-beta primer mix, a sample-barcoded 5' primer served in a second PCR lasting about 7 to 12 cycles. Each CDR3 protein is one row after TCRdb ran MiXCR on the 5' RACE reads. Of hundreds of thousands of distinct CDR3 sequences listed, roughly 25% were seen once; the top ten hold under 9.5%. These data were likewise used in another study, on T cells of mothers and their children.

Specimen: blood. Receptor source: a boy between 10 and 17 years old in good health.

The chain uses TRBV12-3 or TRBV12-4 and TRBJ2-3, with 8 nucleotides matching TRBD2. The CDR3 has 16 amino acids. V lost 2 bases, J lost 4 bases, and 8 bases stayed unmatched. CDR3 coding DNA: TGTGCCAGCAGTTTAAACCCGGGGGGGCGAGCAGATACGCAGTATTTT. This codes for CASSLNPGGRADTQYF.

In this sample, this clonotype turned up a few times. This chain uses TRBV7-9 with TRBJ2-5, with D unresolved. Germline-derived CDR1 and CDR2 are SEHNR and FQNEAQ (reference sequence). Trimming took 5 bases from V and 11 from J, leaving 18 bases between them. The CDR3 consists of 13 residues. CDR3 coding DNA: TGTGCCAGCAGCGTATCCGCGGTTGGTGAGCAGTACTTC. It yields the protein CASSVSAVGEQYF. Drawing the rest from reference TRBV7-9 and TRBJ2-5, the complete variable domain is DTGVSQNPRHKITKRGQNVTFRCDPISEHNRLYWYRQTLGQGPEFLTYFQNEAQLEKSRLLSDRFSAERPKGSFSTLEIQRTEQGDSAMYLCASSVSAVGEQYFGPGTRLLVL.

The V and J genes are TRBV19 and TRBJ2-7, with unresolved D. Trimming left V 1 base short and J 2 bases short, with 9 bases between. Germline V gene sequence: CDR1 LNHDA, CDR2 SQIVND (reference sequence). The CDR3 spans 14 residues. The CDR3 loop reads CASSIGTAPYEQYF. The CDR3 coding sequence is TGTGCCAGTAGTATAGGGACCGCACCCTACGAGCAGTACTTC. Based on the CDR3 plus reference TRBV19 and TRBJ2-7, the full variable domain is DGGITQSPKYLFRKEGQNVTLSCEQNLNHDAMYWYRQDPGQGLRLIYYSQIVNDFQKGDIAEGYSVSREKKESFPLTVTSAQKNPTAFYLCASSIGTAPYEQYFGPGTRLTVT.

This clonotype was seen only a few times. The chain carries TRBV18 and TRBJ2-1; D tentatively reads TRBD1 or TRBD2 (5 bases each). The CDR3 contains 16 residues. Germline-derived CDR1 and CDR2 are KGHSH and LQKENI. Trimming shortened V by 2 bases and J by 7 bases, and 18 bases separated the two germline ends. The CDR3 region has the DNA TGTGCCAGCTCACCATATTTTTCGGGACCAGGGAATGAGCAGTTCTTC. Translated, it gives CASSPYFSGPGNEQFF.

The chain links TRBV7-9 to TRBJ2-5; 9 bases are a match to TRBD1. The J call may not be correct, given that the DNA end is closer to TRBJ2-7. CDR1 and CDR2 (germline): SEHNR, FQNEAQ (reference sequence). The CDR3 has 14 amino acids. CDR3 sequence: CASSSRDRVYEQYF. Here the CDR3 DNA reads TGTGCCAGCAGCTCCCGGGACAGGGTCTACGAGCAGTACTTC.

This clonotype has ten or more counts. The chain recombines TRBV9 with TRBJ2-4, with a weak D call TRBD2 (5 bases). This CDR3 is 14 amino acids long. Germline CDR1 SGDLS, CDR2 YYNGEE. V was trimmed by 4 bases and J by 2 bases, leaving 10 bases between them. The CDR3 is CASSTPGTKNIQYF. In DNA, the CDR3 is TGTGCCAGCAGCACCCCGGGAACCAAAAACATTCAGTACTTC.

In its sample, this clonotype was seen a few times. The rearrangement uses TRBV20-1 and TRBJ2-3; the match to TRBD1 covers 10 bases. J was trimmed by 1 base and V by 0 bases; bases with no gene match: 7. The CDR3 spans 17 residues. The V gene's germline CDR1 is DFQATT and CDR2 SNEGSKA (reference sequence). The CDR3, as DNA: TGCAGTGCTAGAGATACGACAGGGGGCAGAGGCACAGATACGCAGTATTTT. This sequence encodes CSARDTTGGRGTDTQYF.

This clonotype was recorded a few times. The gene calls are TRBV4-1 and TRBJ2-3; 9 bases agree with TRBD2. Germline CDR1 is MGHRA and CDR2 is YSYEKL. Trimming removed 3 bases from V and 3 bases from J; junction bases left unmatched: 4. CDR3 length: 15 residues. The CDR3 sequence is CASSQLGLATDTQYF. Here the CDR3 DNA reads TGCGCCAGCAGCCAGCTCGGACTAGCGACAGATACGCAGTATTTT.

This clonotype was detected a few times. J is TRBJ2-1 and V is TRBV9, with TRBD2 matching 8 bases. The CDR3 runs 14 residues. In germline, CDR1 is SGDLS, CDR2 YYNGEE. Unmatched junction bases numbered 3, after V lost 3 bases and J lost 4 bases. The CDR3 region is CASSDSGSYNEQFF. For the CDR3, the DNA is TGTGCCAGCAGCGACAGCGGGAGTTACAATGAGCAGTTCTTC.

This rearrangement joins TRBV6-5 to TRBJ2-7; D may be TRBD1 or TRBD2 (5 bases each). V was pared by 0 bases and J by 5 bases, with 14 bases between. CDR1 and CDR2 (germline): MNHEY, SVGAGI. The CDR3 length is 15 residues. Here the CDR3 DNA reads TGTGCCAGCAGTTACTCTTGGGGGTTGTTTCACGAGCAGTACTTC. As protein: CASSYSWGLFHEQYF.